Listed below are T cell receptor beta chains from one sample, sequenced in a study of CD8 T cells in Susac syndrome. TCRdb used MiXCR to reprocess the immunoSEQ multiplex PCR reads, holding one entry per CDR3 protein. The data show around 150,000 distinct CDR3 sequences, roughly 94% seen once. The specimen sequenced was CD8+ T cells from PBMCs. Every receptor here comes from a human donor with Susac syndrome. CDR3s include the opening cysteine and the closing phenylalanine or tryptophan. The D gene is left open where the match is weak. Clone size is shown for a subset of rows, as once, few, many or a class of expanded clone.

j_call: TRBJ1-1
clone_size: -
v_call: TRBV12-3/TRBV12-4
d_call: -
cdr3_aa: CASDGGENTEAFF
cdr3_nt: TGTGCCAGCGACGGGGGGGAGAACACTGAAGCTTTCTTT

j_call: TRBJ2-2
clone_size: once
v_call: TRBV14
d_call: -
cdr3_aa: CASSPIIGQLTNTGELFF
cdr3_nt: TGTGCCAGCAGCCCGATAATTGGACAGCTAACGAACACCGGGGAGCTGTTTTTT

j_call: TRBJ1-2
clone_size: -
v_call: TRBV13
d_call: TRBD1
cdr3_aa: CASSLEGQGEGDYGYTF
cdr3_nt: TGTGCCAGCAGCTTGGAAGGACAGGGGGAGGGGGACTATGGCTACACCTTC

j_call: TRBJ2-1
clone_size: -
v_call: TRBV13
d_call: TRBD2
cdr3_aa: CASTTVTSRSYNEQFF
cdr3_nt: TGTGCCAGCACCACCGTGACTAGCCGGTCCTACAATGAGCAGTTCTTC

j_call: TRBJ1-4
clone_size: -
v_call: TRBV3-1
d_call: -
cdr3_aa: CASSQEYSGPRDEKLFF
cdr3_nt: TGTGCCAGCAGCCAAGAATATTCCGGGCCCAGGGATGAAAAACTGTTTTTT

j_call: TRBJ2-3
clone_size: -
v_call: TRBV7-8
d_call: TRBD2
cdr3_aa: CASSLREGPTDTQYF
cdr3_nt: TGTGCCAGCAGCTTGCGGGAGGGGCCCACAGATACGCAGTATTTT

j_call: TRBJ1-1
clone_size: -
v_call: TRBV5-6
d_call: -
cdr3_aa: CASRFGVAGTEAFF
cdr3_nt: TGTGCCAGCAGGTTTGGGGTGGCAGGAACTGAAGCTTTCTTT

j_call: TRBJ1-1
clone_size: -
v_call: TRBV27
d_call: -
cdr3_aa: CASRISQNTEAFF
cdr3_nt: TGTGCCAGCAGGATCAGCCAAAACACTGAAGCTTTCTTT

j_call: TRBJ2-7
clone_size: few
v_call: TRBV19
d_call: -
cdr3_aa: CASSAGYEQYF
cdr3_nt: TGTGCCAGTAGTGCGGGGTACGAGCAGTACTTC

j_call: TRBJ2-3
clone_size: -
v_call: TRBV25-1
d_call: -
cdr3_aa: CASTPKETDTQYF
cdr3_nt: TGTGCCAGCACCCCGAAGGAAACAGATACGCAGTATTTT

j_call: TRBJ2-4
clone_size: -
v_call: TRBV28
d_call: TRBD1
cdr3_aa: CASSPPDRAPKNIQYF
cdr3_nt: TGTGCCAGCAGTCCTCCCGACAGGGCTCCTAAAAACATTCAGTACTTC

j_call: TRBJ1-1
clone_size: -
v_call: TRBV29-1
d_call: TRBD1
cdr3_aa: CSAGQGPEAFF
cdr3_nt: TGCAGCGCAGGACAGGGCCCTGAAGCTTTCTTT

j_call: TRBJ2-3
clone_size: -
v_call: TRBV19
d_call: -
cdr3_aa: CATQGGLTTDTQYF
cdr3_nt: TGTGCCACCCAAGGGGGTCTGACGACAGATACGCAGTATTTT

j_call: TRBJ2-1
clone_size: few
v_call: TRBV11-2
d_call: -
cdr3_aa: CASSLGREDEQFF
cdr3_nt: TGTGCCAGCAGCTTGGGCAGGGAGGATGAGCAGTTCTTC

j_call: TRBJ2-1
clone_size: -
v_call: TRBV28
d_call: -
cdr3_aa: CASSLSPPGANEQFF
cdr3_nt: TGTGCCAGCAGTTTATCCCCCCCTGGGGCCAATGAGCAGTTCTTC

j_call: TRBJ2-7
clone_size: -
v_call: TRBV7-9
d_call: TRBD1
cdr3_aa: CASRRRQGAVDYEQYF
cdr3_nt: TGTGCCAGCAGACGACGACAGGGGGCAGTGGACTACGAGCAGTACTTC

j_call: TRBJ2-5
clone_size: -
v_call: TRBV29-1
d_call: TRBD1
cdr3_aa: CSVAKTGYNF
cdr3_nt: TGCAGCGTGGCAAAGACAGGGTACAACTTC

j_call: TRBJ2-7
clone_size: -
v_call: TRBV27
d_call: TRBD2
cdr3_aa: CASSLGTGGEQYF
cdr3_nt: TGTGCCAGCAGTTTAGGGACGGGAGGCGAGCAGTACTTC

j_call: TRBJ2-7
clone_size: few
v_call: TRBV6-1
d_call: -
cdr3_aa: CASSLRPSGLGQSSYEQYF
cdr3_nt: TGTGCCAGCAGCCTCCGCCCCAGTGGTTTGGGCCAGAGCTCCTACGAGCAGTACTTC

j_call: TRBJ2-1
clone_size: -
v_call: TRBV2
d_call: -
cdr3_aa: CASFADDYNEQFF
cdr3_nt: TGTGCCAGCTTCGCGGACGACTACAATGAGCAGTTCTTC

j_call: TRBJ1-5
clone_size: once
v_call: TRBV27
d_call: -
cdr3_aa: CASSSLVGAQPQHF
cdr3_nt: TGTGCCAGCAGTTCTCTCGTCGGGGCTCAGCCCCAGCATTTT

j_call: TRBJ1-5
clone_size: -
v_call: TRBV7-2
d_call: TRBD1
cdr3_aa: CASTSGGLQPQHF
cdr3_nt: TGTGCCAGCACTTCAGGGGGCTTACAGCCCCAGCATTTT

j_call: TRBJ2-3
clone_size: -
v_call: TRBV27
d_call: TRBD2
cdr3_aa: CASSLTSGDSTDTQYF
cdr3_nt: TGTGCCAGCAGCTTAACTAGCGGAGACAGCACAGATACGCAGTATTTT

j_call: TRBJ1-3
clone_size: -
v_call: TRBV20-1
d_call: TRBD1
cdr3_aa: CSARESTGVSGNTIYF
cdr3_nt: TGCAGTGCTAGAGAATCGACAGGGGTCTCTGGAAACACCATATATTTT

j_call: TRBJ2-5
clone_size: -
v_call: TRBV4-1
d_call: -
cdr3_aa: CASSQDFGGMWETQYF
cdr3_nt: TGCGCCAGCAGCCAAGATTTTGGGGGAATGTGGGAGACCCAGTACTTC

j_call: TRBJ1-2
clone_size: -
v_call: TRBV27
d_call: -
cdr3_aa: CASSLDREATNYGYTF
cdr3_nt: TGTGCCAGCAGTTTAGACCGCGAAGCCACTAACTATGGCTACACCTTC

j_call: TRBJ1-1
clone_size: -
v_call: TRBV25-1
d_call: TRBD1
cdr3_aa: CASSDTGGAAEAFF
cdr3_nt: TGTGCCAGCAGTGATACAGGGGGAGCTGCTGAAGCTTTCTTT

j_call: TRBJ1-1
clone_size: -
v_call: TRBV11-2
d_call: TRBD1
cdr3_aa: CASSLEQGDTEAFF
cdr3_nt: TGTGCCAGCAGCTTGGAACAGGGGGACACTGAAGCTTTCTTT

j_call: TRBJ2-7
clone_size: -
v_call: TRBV6-1
d_call: -
cdr3_aa: CASILTSYEQYF
cdr3_nt: TGTGCCAGCATTCTTACATCCTACGAGCAGTACTTC

j_call: TRBJ1-2
clone_size: -
v_call: TRBV12-3/TRBV12-4
d_call: TRBD1
cdr3_aa: CASSLVQGDYGYTF
cdr3_nt: TGTGCCAGCAGTTTAGTGCAGGGGGACTATGGCTACACCTTC

j_call: TRBJ2-7
clone_size: -
v_call: TRBV7-2
d_call: -
cdr3_aa: CASSVSGWEQYF
cdr3_nt: TGTGCCAGCAGCGTTAGCGGATGGGAGCAGTACTTC

j_call: TRBJ1-2
clone_size: once
v_call: TRBV6-5
d_call: TRBD1
cdr3_aa: CASSYSGTGVDYGYTF
cdr3_nt: TGTGCCAGCAGTTACTCAGGGACAGGGGTTGACTATGGCTACACCTTC

j_call: TRBJ2-7
clone_size: -
v_call: TRBV6-1
d_call: -
cdr3_aa: CASSEARDDVTYEQYF
cdr3_nt: TGTGCCAGCAGTGAAGCCCGGGACGACGTCACCTACGAGCAGTACTTC

j_call: TRBJ2-7
clone_size: -
v_call: TRBV3-1
d_call: TRBD1
cdr3_aa: CASASGTGSYEQYF
cdr3_nt: TGTGCCAGTGCCTCCGGGACAGGGTCCTACGAGCAGTACTTC

j_call: TRBJ1-2
clone_size: -
v_call: TRBV4-1
d_call: -
cdr3_aa: CASSQGAYGYTF
cdr3_nt: TGCGCCAGCAGCCAGGGGGCCTATGGCTACACCTTC